One and the same sample provided the 2 T cell receptor beta chains below, sequenced in a study of response to subunit inactivated influenza vaccine. MiXCR, applied by TCRdb to the RT-PCR reads, yields one record per CDR3 protein. In the table there are approximately 490,000 distinct CDR3 sequences, approximately 7.8% of which are singletons. The source was PBMCs from blood, collected 23 months after vaccination. The receptors stem from a man between 50 and 69 years old who received an inactivated influenza vaccine.

This clonotype was detected only a few times. The V and J genes are TRBV20-1 and TRBJ2-3; TRBD2 matches at 7 bases. The CDR3 consists of 16 residues. J lost 1 base, V lost 4 bases, and 11 bases had no gene match. The germline V gene encodes CDR1 DFQATT and CDR2 SNEGSKA (reference sequence). The CDR3 DNA reads TGCAGTGCTATTACTTTTAAGGCGGGGGGCACAGATACGCAGTATTTT. Its translation: CSAITFKAGGTDTQYF.

The rearrangement uses TRBV15 and TRBJ2-5, with D possibly TRBD1 on 5 matching bases. V lost 0 bases and J 5 bases, leaving 13 bases between the germline ends. The CDR3 length is 15 residues. The germline V gene encodes CDR1 LNHNV and CDR2 YYDKDF (reference sequence). CDR3 in amino acids: CATSRDLGATETQYF. The CDR3 bases are TGTGCCACCAGCAGAGATTTAGGGGCAACGGAGACCCAGTACTTC.